The source of this T cell receptor (beta chain) is a study of blood T cell repertoires in COVID-19. Repertoires were generated with immunoSEQ multiplex PCR, while TCRdb's copy carries only in-frame clones and drops some. The sample lists around 75,000 clones, 70% to 90% occurring once. CDR1 is SGHTA and CDR2 is FQGNSA in the germline V gene. V lost 3 bases, J lost 5 bases, and 6 bases stayed unmatched. The CDR3 is 14 residues long. The receptor's source is a human donor in a cohort sampled during active COVID-19. Sequencing was carried out using peripheral blood. The V gene is TRBV7-2, the J gene TRBJ2-5; 7 bases are a match to TRBD2. CDR3: CASSFGGGRETQYF. CDR3 DNA sequence: TGTGCCAGCAGCTTTGGGGGGGGAAGGGAGACCCAGTACTTC.